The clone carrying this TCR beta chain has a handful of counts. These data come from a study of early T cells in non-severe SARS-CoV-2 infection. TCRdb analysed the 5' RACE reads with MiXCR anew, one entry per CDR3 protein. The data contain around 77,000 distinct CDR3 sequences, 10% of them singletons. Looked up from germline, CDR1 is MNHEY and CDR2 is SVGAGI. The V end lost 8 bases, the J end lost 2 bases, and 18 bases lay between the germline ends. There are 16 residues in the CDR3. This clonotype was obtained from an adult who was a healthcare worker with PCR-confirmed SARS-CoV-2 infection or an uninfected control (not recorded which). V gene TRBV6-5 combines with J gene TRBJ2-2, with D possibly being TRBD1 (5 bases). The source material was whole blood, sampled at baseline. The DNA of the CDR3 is TGTGCCAGCTCCTTACGGGTAGGGGATAACACCGGGGAGCTGTTTTTT. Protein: CASSLRVGDNTGELFF.